A single sample gave rise to the 10 T cell receptor beta chains below, sequenced in a study of blood T cell repertoires in COVID-19. Clones were sequenced by immunoSEQ multiplex PCR, and TCRdb holds only the in-frame ones, with some missing. The data contain around 360,000 clones, around 87% of them singletons. The material sequenced was peripheral blood. These receptors were taken from a woman in her thirties with COVID-19, enrolled during active disease.

The chain uses TRBV7-6 and TRBJ1-3; D not certain. Germline loops: CDR1 SGHVS, CDR2 FNYEAQ. The V end was cut by 4 bases, the J end by 0 bases, with 10 bases between. The CDR3 is 15 amino acids. The CDR3 DNA reads as TGTGCCAGCAGCTCGGACTCGAGCTCTGGAAACACCATATATTTT. It yields the protein CASSSDSSSGNTIYF.

The chain joins TRBV10-3 to TRBJ2-2; D might be TRBD1 (5 bases). Germline lookup yields CDR1 ENHRY and CDR2 SYGVKD. The CDR3 runs to 14 residues. V lost 6 bases, J lost 1 base, and 9 bases lay in between. DNA for the CDR3: TGTGCCATCAGACCGACAGAGAACACCGGGGAGCTGTTTTTT. It yields the protein CAIRPTENTGELFF.

V and J are TRBV11-2 and TRBJ2-1, with D perhaps TRBD2 (5 bases). The ends were cut back, 2 bases at V and 4 bases at J, with 9 bases in the middle. The CDR3 consists of 14 residues. Germline CDR1 and CDR2: SGHAT and FQNNGV. The CDR3 nucleotides are TGTGCCAGCAGCTTACCCGGGGATTACAATGAGCAGTTCTTC. Its protein is CASSLPGDYNEQFF.

The J gene is TRBJ2-1, the V gene TRBV6-4, with 11 bases aligning to TRBD2. The length of the CDR3 is 16 residues. Germline V gives CDR1 MRHNA, CDR2 SNTAGT. V lost 6 bases to trimming and J lost 0 bases; unmatched junction nucleotides: 4. The CDR3, as DNA: TGTGCCAGCAGCTTCACTAGCGGGAGCTCCTACAATGAGCAGTTCTTC. The encoded protein is CASSFTSGSSYNEQFF.

The chain has TRBV13 and TRBJ2-1; 7 nucleotides agree with TRBD2. The J segment lost 13 bases and the V segment lost 0 bases, leaving 3 bases of the junction unmatched. The CDR3 has 12 residues. Germline lookup yields CDR1 PRHDT and CDR2 FYEKMQ (reference sequence). The chain's CDR3 is CASSLGAGDQFF. The CDR3 DNA is TGTGCCAGCAGCTTAGGCGCGGGGGATCAGTTCTTC.

The rearrangement uses TRBV3-1 (or the pseudogene TRBV3-2) and TRBJ1-6, with TRBD1 as a possible D gene (5 bases). Looked up from germline, CDR1 is LGHDT and CDR2 is YNNKEL (reference sequence). CDR3 size: 16 residues. Trimming cost V 6 bases and J 3 bases, with 15 bases left between them. As DNA, the CDR3 is TGTGCCAGCAGTCTCGAACCCGGGGGCTATAATTCACCCCTCCACTTT. Translating it yields CASSLEPGGYNSPLHF.

The chain combines TRBV5-1 with TRBJ2-7; perhaps TRBD2 as D (7 bases). CDR3 size: 20 residues. Per germline, CDR1 SGHRS and CDR2 YFSETQ. Trimming shortened V by 3 bases and J by 2 bases, and 30 bases separated the two germline ends. The CDR3: CASSSPRPEAVGRGPYEQYF. CDR3 bases: TGCGCCAGCAGCTCACCCCGACCGGAGGCAGTCGGGCGGGGGCCCTACGAGCAGTACTTC.

V and J are TRBV20-1 and TRBJ2-1; D uncertain. The germline gives CDR1 DFQATT, CDR2 SNEGSKA (reference sequence). V lost 3 bases and J lost 7, with 16 bases in between. The CDR3 runs to 14 residues. CDR3 sequence: CSASSMRQVNEQFF. The DNA of the CDR3 is TGCAGTGCTAGTTCCATGCGCCAGGTGAATGAGCAGTTCTTC.

This rearrangement joins TRBV3-1 (or the pseudogene TRBV3-2) to TRBJ1-1; TRBD1 is a possible D gene (5 bases). There are 15 residues in the CDR3. CDR1 is LGHDT and CDR2 is YNNKEL in the germline V gene (reference sequence). Trimming removed 4 bases from V and 0 bases from J, with 12 bases in between. The CDR3 sequence: CASSPETEMNTEAFF. The CDR3 DNA reads as TGTGCCAGCAGCCCCGAGACAGAAATGAACACTGAAGCTTTCTTT.

The chain joins TRBV13 to TRBJ2-7, with a weak D call TRBD1 (6 bases). The germline V gene has CDR1 PRHDT and CDR2 FYEKMQ (reference sequence). The V end lost 4 bases, the J end lost 0 bases, and 16 bases lay between the germline ends. The CDR3 covers 16 residues. CDR3 sequence (DNA): TGTGCCAGCAGCTCAGCCCGACAGGCTACCTCCTACGAGCAGTACTTC. It encodes CASSSARQATSYEQYF. The full variable domain, with the rest looked up from reference TRBV13 and TRBJ2-7, is AAGVIQSPRHLIKEKRETATLKCYPIPRHDTVYWYQQGPGQDPQFLISFYEKMQSDKGSIPDRFSAQQFSDYHSELNMSSLELGDSALYFCASSSARQATSYEQYFGPGTRLTVT.